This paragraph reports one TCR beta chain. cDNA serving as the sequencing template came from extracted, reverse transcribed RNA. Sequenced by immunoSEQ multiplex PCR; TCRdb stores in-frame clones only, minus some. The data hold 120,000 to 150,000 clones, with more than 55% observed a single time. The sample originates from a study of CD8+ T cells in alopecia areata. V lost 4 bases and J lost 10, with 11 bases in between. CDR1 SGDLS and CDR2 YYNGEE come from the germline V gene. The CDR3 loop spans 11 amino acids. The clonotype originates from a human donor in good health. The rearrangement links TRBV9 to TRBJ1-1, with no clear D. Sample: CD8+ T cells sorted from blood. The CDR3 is CASSPLKGAFF. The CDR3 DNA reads TGTGCCAGCAGCCCCCTAAAGGGAGCTTTCTTT.